This T cell receptor (beta chain) was sequenced for a study of vaccination and CD4 T cells after COVID-19. In the study overall: Samples were taken after vaccination, a median of approximately 73 days after dose two, with a range of 14 to 241.

TCRdb reanalysed the PCR reads using MiXCR and keeps one entry per CDR3 protein. Among approximately 30,000 distinct CDR3 sequences listed, 45% to 60% were seen once. The time point here: late sampling 161 to 241 days after vaccination in a few convalescent patients. The CDR3 is made up of 14 amino acids. The germline gives CDR1 DFQATT, CDR2 SNEGSKA (reference sequence). The V end was cut by 4 bases, the J end by 7 bases, with 14 bases between. The sequences come from CD4+ T cells from blood, collected about 7 months after SARS-CoV-2 vaccination. The chain couples TRBV20-1 to TRBJ1-6; weak D call: TRBD1 (5 bases). This receptor was taken from a human donor who had recovered from COVID-19. DNA for the CDR3: TGCAGTGCTAATGGGGGGATAGAGAATTCACCCCTCCACTTT. Encoded protein: CSANGGIENSPLHF.